Shown below are 21 T cell receptor beta chains from a single sample sequenced in a study of regulatory and conventional T cells in RAG deficiency. Sequencing used immunoSEQ multiplex PCR; TCRdb keeps in-frame clones, though not all of them. The sample carries almost 35,000 clones, approximately 80% recorded once. Conventional CD4+ T cells were sorted from blood as CD25-low CD127-high cells. These sequences were also reported in another study, on regulatory T cells. That work adds: The PCR used 52 TRBV and 13 TRBJ primers.

The source material was CD4+ effector T cells sorted from blood. The receptors were sampled from a human donor in good health.

The V and J genes are TRBV6-1 and TRBJ1-1, with D possibly TRBD1 on 5 matching bases. V was trimmed by 2 bases and J by 11 bases, leaving 15 bases between them. Germline assignment: CDR1 MNHNS and CDR2 SASEGT. The CDR3 consists of 13 residues. CDR3 sequence reads: CASSETGHRTAFF. DNA of the CDR3: TGTGCCAGCAGTGAAACGGGGCACCGGACGGCTTTCTTT.

The chain joins TRBV6-1 to TRBJ1-6; D gene unclear. CDR3 length equals 13 residues. Germline V gene sequence: CDR1 MNHNS, CDR2 SASEGT. Trimming took off 8 bases at V and 4 bases at J, with 9 bases between the two ends. Here the CDR3 reads CASLLNYNSPLHF. CDR3 DNA: TGTGCCAGCCTCCTGAATTATAATTCACCCCTCCACTTT.

The chain combines TRBV7-9 with TRBJ1-1; 7 positions match TRBD1. Germline V CDR1 and CDR2: SEHNR, FQNEAQ (reference sequence). The CDR3 totals 13 residues. J was trimmed by 12 bases and V by 5 bases; bases with no gene match: 12. The CDR3 loop reads CASSRLGQPRTFF. CDR3 in DNA: TGTGCCAGCAGCCGACTGGGACAGCCAAGGACTTTCTTT. Full variable domain (rest looked up from reference TRBV7-9 and TRBJ1-1): DTGVSQNPRHKITKRGQNVTFRCDPISEHNRLYWYRQTLGQGPEFLTYFQNEAQLEKSRLLSDRFSAERPKGSFSTLEIQRTEQGDSAMYLCASSRLGQPRTFFGQGTRLTVV.

J is TRBJ2-7 and V is TRBV30; D remains ambiguous. The V end was cut by 0 bases, the J end by 2 bases, with 5 bases between. Germline-derived CDR1 and CDR2 are GTSNPN and SVGIG (reference sequence). This CDR3 is built from 12 residues. The CDR3 protein is CAWSVVTYEQYF. DNA for the CDR3: TGTGCCTGGAGTGTGGTTACCTACGAGCAGTACTTC. Together with reference TRBV30 and TRBJ2-7, the CDR3 gives the full variable domain: SQTIHQWPATLVQPVGSPLSLECTVEGTSNPNLYWYRQAAGRGLQLLFYSVGIGQISSEVPQNLSASRPQDRQFILSSKKLLLSDSGFYLCAWSVVTYEQYFGPGTRLTVT.

This clone was detected a few times. J is TRBJ1-2 and V is TRBV5-1; weak D call: TRBD1 (5 bases). Per the germline V gene, CDR1 is SGHRS and CDR2 is YFSETQ. V was shortened by 7 bases and J by 8 bases, with 18 bases between the two germline ends. This CDR3 is 13 amino acids long. The CDR3 bases are TGCGCCAGCCGCCGGGACGGATCTCGGGGCTACACCTTC. As protein: CASRRDGSRGYTF.

In DNA form, the CDR3 reads TGTGCCAGCTCACGGGGACTGAACACTGAAGCTTTCTTT. Amino acids: CASSRGLNTEAFF. V and J are TRBV18 and TRBJ1-1; possibly TRBD1 for D (5 bases). V gave up 4 bases and J gave up 0 bases, with 6 bases separating them. The CDR3 spans 13 residues. Germline V gene data show CDR1 as KGHSH and CDR2 as LQKENI.

The V and J genes are TRBV5-1 and TRBJ2-5; 7 bases are shared with TRBD1. With V trimmed by 2 bases and J by 5 bases, 6 bases remained unmatched. From germline, CDR1 is SGHRS and CDR2 YFSETQ. The CDR3 covers 14 residues. CDR3: CASSFTGVLETQYF. CDR3 sequence (DNA): TGCGCCAGCAGCTTCACAGGGGTACTCGAGACCCAGTACTTC.

V is TRBV30 and J is TRBJ2-3, with D uncertain. Looked up from germline, CDR1 is GTSNPN and CDR2 is SVGIG (reference sequence). V was clipped by 4 bases and J by 1 base, with 9 bases between them. The CDR3 extends over 13 amino acids. CDR3 amino acids: CAWTLRGTDTQYF. The CDR3 bases are TGTGCCTGGACGCTCCGAGGCACAGATACGCAGTATTTT.

The rearrangement uses TRBV4-1 and TRBJ1-1; 11 bases map to TRBD1. The CDR3 contains 17 residues. The V gene's germline CDR1 is MGHRA and CDR2 YSYEKL. Trimming cost V 4 bases and J 0 bases; bases outside gene matches: 7. The CDR3 reads CASSRFGTGGLNTEAFF. In DNA form, the CDR3 reads TGCGCCAGCAGCCGATTCGGGACAGGGGGTCTGAACACTGAAGCTTTCTTT.

The CDR3 loop reads CASSTSLGLSGNTIYF. The CDR3 DNA follows: TGTGCCAGCTCGACTTCATTGGGTCTCTCTGGAAACACCATATATTTT. The chain carries TRBV18 and TRBJ1-3; D call uncertain. CDR3 length equals 16 residues. Germline assignment: CDR1 KGHSH and CDR2 LQKENI. The V and J ends lost 6 bases and 0 bases respectively, with 15 bases between them. Looking up the rest from reference TRBV18 and TRBJ1-3 gives the full variable domain: NAGVMQNPRHLVRRRGQEARLRCSPMKGHSHVYWYRQLPEEGLKFMVYLQKENIIDESGMPKERFSAEFPKEGPSILRIQQVVRGDSAAYFCASSTSLGLSGNTIYFGEGSWLTVV.

This clone was picked up a small number of times. The chain joins TRBV5-1 to TRBJ2-7; the match to TRBD1 covers 9 bases. Germline CDR1 SGHRS, CDR2 YFSETQ. Unmatched junction bases numbered 5, after V lost 5 bases and J lost 5 bases. CDR3 length: 13 amino acids. For the CDR3, the DNA is TGCGCCAGCAGGGGACAGGGAGTGGACGAGCAGTACTTC. It yields the protein CASRGQGVDEQYF.

V usage is TRBV6-1 and J usage is TRBJ1-2, with D uncertain. Per germline, CDR1 MNHNS and CDR2 SASEGT. Between the trimmed V and J ends, which lost 1 base and 3 bases, there was a span of 6 bases. The CDR3 contains 13 residues. CDR3 nucleotide sequence: TGTGCCAGCAGTGAAGGTCGTGACTATGGCTACACCTTC. Translated, it gives CASSEGRDYGYTF.

This clone was seen only a few times. The chain employs TRBV18 and TRBJ2-1; TRBD1 aligns across 7 bases. The CDR3 totals 14 residues. Germline V gives CDR1 KGHSH, CDR2 LQKENI. The V gene end was trimmed by 5 bases and the J gene end by 3 bases; junction bases not matched to a gene: 4. This chain's CDR3 is CASSSTGFYNEQFF. The CDR3 bases are TGTGCCAGCTCATCGACAGGGTTCTACAATGAGCAGTTCTTC.

The chain couples TRBV6-4 to TRBJ1-6; 9 nucleotides match TRBD1. V was clipped by 3 bases and J by 6 bases; unmatched bases: 9. The CDR3 is 17 residues long. Germline V lookup: CDR1 MRHNA, CDR2 SNTAGT. In DNA form, the CDR3 reads TGTGCCAGCAGTGAGGTTTTTACAGGGGGCGTTAATTCACCCCTCCACTTT. This encodes CASSEVFTGGVNSPLHF.

This chain links TRBV29-1 with TRBJ2-7; D is undetermined. Trimming removed 4 bases at V and 0 bases at J, with 25 bases between. Germline V lookup: CDR1 SQVTM, CDR2 ANQGSEA. The CDR3 runs to 18 residues. CDR3 sequence reads: CSVVGVRVKDIPSYEQYF. In DNA, the CDR3 is TGCAGCGTTGTAGGTGTCCGGGTCAAAGATATCCCCTCCTACGAGCAGTACTTC.

V gene TRBV19 combines with J gene TRBJ1-1; the match to TRBD1 covers 9 bases. Germline loops: CDR1 LNHDA, CDR2 SQIVND (reference sequence). The CDR3 contains 15 residues. The ends lost 4 bases at V and 5 bases at J; junction bases unmatched: 8. As DNA, the CDR3 is TGTGCCAGTAGTACCGGACAGGGGAGGTTGACTGAAGCTTTCTTT. As protein: CASSTGQGRLTEAFF.

The rearrangement uses TRBV5-1 and TRBJ2-5; D is undetermined. This CDR3 has 17 residues. Germline-derived CDR1 and CDR2 are SGHRS and YFSETQ. Between the trimmed V and J ends, which lost 2 bases and 4 bases, there was a span of 21 bases. The CDR3 protein is CASSLNTLLAMGETQYF. The CDR3 bases are TGCGCCAGCAGCTTAAACACACTATTGGCAATGGGAGAGACCCAGTACTTC.

This chain links TRBV6-1 with TRBJ1-2; maybe TRBD1 (5 bases). Trimming removed 0 bases from V and 2 bases from J, with 13 bases in between. Germline assignment: CDR1 MNHNS and CDR2 SASEGT. The CDR3 extends over 16 amino acids. CDR3 DNA sequence: TGTGCCAGCAGTGAAGCGCATTCAGGGTTCAACTATGGCTACACCTTC. It translates to CASSEAHSGFNYGYTF.

The chain joins TRBV5-4 to TRBJ2-7, with TRBD2 matching 9 bases. CDR1 is SGHNT, CDR2 YYREEE, per germline (reference sequence). Losses at the gene ends were 4 bases for V and 6 bases for J; bases not matched to a gene: 5. The CDR3 has 13 residues. The CDR3 DNA reads as TGTGCCAGCAGCGTGCGGGAGGGCGGCGAGCAGTACTTC. Translating it yields CASSVREGGEQYF.

The genes are TRBV7-2 and TRBJ1-4; no reliable D call. The CDR3 loop spans 15 amino acids. The germline CDR1 and CDR2 sequences are SGHTA and FQGNSA. V was pared by 1 base and J by 5 bases, with 11 bases between. The CDR3 bases are TGTGCCAGCAGCTTAGAGAGGGCGGGGAATGAAAAACTGTTTTTT. Amino acid sequence: CASSLERAGNEKLFF.

This clone appeared a few times. The chain couples TRBV5-1 to TRBJ1-2; the D gene is possibly TRBD1 (6 bases). The germline V gene encodes CDR1 SGHRS and CDR2 YFSETQ. The CDR3 totals 13 residues. Trimming took off 6 bases at V and 8 bases at J, with 17 bases between the two ends. CDR3 coding DNA: TGCGCCAGCACCCCCGGGACACTTGGAGGCTACACCTTC. Residues: CASTPGTLGGYTF.